The present TCR beta chain was sequenced within a study of shared clonotypes between healthy human individuals. Study background: Per donor, CD8 memory used one plate, CD8 naive used two, CD4 memory used three and CD4 naive used three. Study observations and caveats: Sharing across a handful of donors was seen in around 5.1% of naive CD4 clonotypes.

A remark on this clone: Its target is not known.

Original handling: ImmunoSEQ gave junction-only sequences without quality scores, so filtering differed. The repertoire was sequenced with immunoSEQ multiplex PCR; TCRdb's copy has only in-frame clones and lacks some. V and J calls and clone size are those listed in that table; D and trimming were worked out from the DNA. The sample records about 1.5 million clones, 95% to 99% being singletons. Germline V gives CDR1 KGHSH, CDR2 LQKENI. V lost 5 bases and J lost 2; bases outside the gene matches: 5. This CDR3 has 15 residues. The sequencing sample was made of naive CD4+ T cells sorted from blood. Subset here: CD45RA+ positively selected. This receptor was taken from a man aged 25 to 40 in good health. V gene TRBV18 combines with J gene TRBJ1-4; 7 nucleotides match TRBD1. CDR3 nucleotide sequence: TGTGCCAGCTCATCGGGGACAGCCACTAATGAAAAACTGTTTTTT. Protein: CASSSGTATNEKLFF.